This T cell receptor beta chain appears in the sequencing data of a study of metastatic and nonmetastatic thyroid tumors. With V trimmed by 0 bases and J by 4 bases, 14 bases remained unmatched. Per the germline V gene, CDR1 is DFQATT and CDR2 is SNEGSKA (reference sequence). The CDR3 runs 17 residues. TCRdb reanalyzed the PCR reads via MiXCR. This sample has around 53,000 clones; over 15% occur once, and the top ten carry 2.5% to 3.5%. Nobody among the patients had been given any treatment before thyroid surgery. This clone was seen many times. The clonotype comes from a female donor with papillary thyroid cancer or a benign thyroid nodule (not recorded which). Some clones in this sample may be carry-over from other donors' samples. The chain joins TRBV20-1 to TRBJ1-1; 7 nucleotides agree with TRBD1. Material: blood. The CDR3 nucleotides are TGCAGTGCTAGAGATCCGAGGGGGCGCGGAGTGATCACTGAAGCTTTCTTT. Translated, it gives CSARDPRGRGVITEAFF.